Sequencing of this T cell receptor beta chain was carried out in a study of HIV-infected patients and healthy controls. About the research overall: The CD4:CD8 ratio increased slightly in early therapy, but CD8 counts showed no consistent change. Most of the sixteen became undetectable by the second bleed, and all after another year of therapy. Findings and caveats of the study: Compared with healthy controls, HIV-infected patients showed less CDR3 sharing between individuals.

cDNA was made from around 0.5 ug RNA using alpha and beta constant primers. Each of the alpha and beta chains got its own library through chain-specific third strand synthesis with indices. Ligation attached cDNA to a 5' RACE adapter that carried a random hexamer and SP2 site. TCRdb re-analysed the 5' RACE reads in MiXCR, keeping a single row per CDR3 protein. The sample gives about 5,700 distinct CDR3 sequences, 8.5% to 10% of which show up once; roughly 30% is in the top ten. Antiretroviral therapy had run roughly three months, about 14 weeks, before follow-up blood collection. All unsorted peripheral T cells were captured because whole blood was used without fractionation. Concerning this clonotype: The target antigen is unknown.

The CDR3 length is 14 residues. Germline lookup yields CDR1 ENHRY and CDR2 SYGVKD. V shed 7 bases and J shed 3 bases, with 15 bases lying between them. The sample here was blood, taken during antiretroviral therapy. The V call is TRBV10-3, the J call TRBJ1-2; TRBD1 might be the D (6 bases). The sequence was collected from an adult with HIV infection. CDR3 nucleotides: TGTGCCATCAAACGGGACAACTTCTACTATGGCTACACCTTC. Translated, it gives CAIKRDNFYYGYTF.